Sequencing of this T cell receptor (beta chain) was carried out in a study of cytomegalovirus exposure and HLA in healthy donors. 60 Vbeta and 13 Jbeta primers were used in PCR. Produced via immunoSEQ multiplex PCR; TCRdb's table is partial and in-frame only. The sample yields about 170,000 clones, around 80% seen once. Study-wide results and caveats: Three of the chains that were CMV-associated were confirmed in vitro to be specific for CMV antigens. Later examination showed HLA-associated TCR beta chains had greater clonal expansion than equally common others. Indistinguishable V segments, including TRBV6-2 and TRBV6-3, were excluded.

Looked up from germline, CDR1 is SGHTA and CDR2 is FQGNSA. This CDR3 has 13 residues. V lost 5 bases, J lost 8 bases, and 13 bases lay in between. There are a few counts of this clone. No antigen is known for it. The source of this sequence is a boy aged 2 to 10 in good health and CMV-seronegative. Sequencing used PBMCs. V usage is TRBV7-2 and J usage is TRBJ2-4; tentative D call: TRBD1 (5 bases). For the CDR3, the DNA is TGTGCCAGCAGCCTCCAGGGTGGGGACATTCAGTACTTC. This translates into CASSLQGGDIQYF.